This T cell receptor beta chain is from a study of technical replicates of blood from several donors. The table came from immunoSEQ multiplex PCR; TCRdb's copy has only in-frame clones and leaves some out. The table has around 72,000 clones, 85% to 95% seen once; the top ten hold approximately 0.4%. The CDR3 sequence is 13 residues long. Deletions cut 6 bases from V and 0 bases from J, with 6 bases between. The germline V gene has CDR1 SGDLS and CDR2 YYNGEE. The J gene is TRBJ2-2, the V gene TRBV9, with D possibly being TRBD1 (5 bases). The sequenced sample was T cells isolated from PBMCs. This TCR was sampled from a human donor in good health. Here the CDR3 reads CASMTANTGELFF. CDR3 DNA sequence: TGTGCCAGCATGACAGCGAACACCGGGGAGCTGTTTTTT.